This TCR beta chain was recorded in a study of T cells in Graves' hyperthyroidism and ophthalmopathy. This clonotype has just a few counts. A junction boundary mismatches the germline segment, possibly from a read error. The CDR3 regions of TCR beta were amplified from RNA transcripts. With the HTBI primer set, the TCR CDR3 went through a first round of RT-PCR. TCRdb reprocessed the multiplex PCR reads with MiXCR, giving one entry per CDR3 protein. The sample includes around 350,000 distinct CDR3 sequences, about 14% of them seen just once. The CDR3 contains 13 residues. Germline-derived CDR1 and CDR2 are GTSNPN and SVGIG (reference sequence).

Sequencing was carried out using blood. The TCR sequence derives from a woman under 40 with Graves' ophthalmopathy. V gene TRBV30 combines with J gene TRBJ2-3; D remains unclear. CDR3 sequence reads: CAWSVQSTDTPYF. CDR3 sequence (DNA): TGTGCCTGGAGTGTACAAAGCACAGATACGCCGTATTTT.